These 18 T cell receptor beta chains originate from one sample sequenced in a study of T cells in Graves' hyperthyroidism and ophthalmopathy. The CDR3 regions of TCR beta were amplified from RNA transcripts. A set of HTBI primers served as the primers for a first-round RT-PCR of the TCR CDR3. TCRdb reprocessed the multiplex PCR reads via MiXCR and lists one record per CDR3 protein. Here the sample spans 350,000 to 400,000 distinct CDR3 sequences, 15% to 20% being singletons. The source material was blood. The source is a woman in her late teens or twenties with Graves' hyperthyroidism.

This clonotype has ten or more counts. The chain is built from TRBV28 and TRBJ1-4; D is ambiguous. V lost 4 bases to trimming and J lost 7 bases, with 10 bases between them. In germline, CDR1 is MDHEN, CDR2 SYDVKM. CDR3 length: 13 residues. Written as DNA, the CDR3 is TGTGCCAGCAGTTCAAGGGCTGGTGAAAAACTGTTTTTT. The encoded protein is CASSSRAGEKLFF.

Remarks on this clonotype: One junction end does not reproduce the germline sequence, and a read error may be involved. The chain recombines TRBV30 with TRBJ2-7; a weak D match, TRBD2 (5 bases). CDR1 is GTSNPN, CDR2 SVGIG, per germline (reference sequence). CDR3 size: 12 residues. The CDR3 loop reads CAWSSGLNDQYF. The CDR3 DNA reads as TGTGCCTGGAGTTCAGGACTCAACGATCAGTACTTC.

This clonotype has a count of ten or more. The V and J genes are TRBV12-3 or TRBV12-4 and TRBJ1-1, with no clear D. Trimming cost V 3 bases and J 7 bases, with 18 bases left between them. There are 15 residues in the CDR3. The CDR3 loop is CASSLRRTPLNEAFF. In DNA, the CDR3 is TGTGCCAGCAGTTTGCGGAGGACCCCACTAAATGAAGCTTTCTTT.

This clonotype was seen ten or more times. The chain links TRBV6-5 to TRBJ1-2; D remains unclear. This CDR3 has 15 amino acids. In germline, CDR1 is MNHEY, CDR2 SVGAGI. Trimming shortened V by 6 bases and J by 1 base, and 15 bases separated the two germline ends. The CDR3: CASSTEWRSNYGYTF. The CDR3 DNA reads as TGTGCCAGCAGCACTGAGTGGAGGAGTAACTATGGCTACACCTTC.

This clonotype was counted at least ten times. The gene calls are TRBV5-1 and TRBJ1-2; D might be TRBD1 (5 bases). V dropped 3 bases and J dropped 14 bases, with 17 bases sitting between them. This CDR3 contains 12 residues. The germline V gene encodes CDR1 SGHRS and CDR2 YFSETQ. This CDR3 is CASSWDGTAETF. The CDR3, as DNA: TGCGCCAGCAGCTGGGACGGGACGGCGGAGACCTTC.

This sequence joins TRBV28 and TRBJ1-1; no reliable D call. The germline V gene encodes CDR1 MDHEN and CDR2 SYDVKM. The V and J ends lost 1 base and 1 base respectively, with 13 bases between them. The CDR3 is made up of 16 amino acids. CDR3 loop: CASSLFVNRRNTEAFF. Written as DNA, the CDR3 is TGTGCCAGCAGTTTATTCGTCAACCGGAGGAACACTGAAGCTTTCTTT.

In its sample, this clonotype was seen many times. The chain has TRBV12-3 or TRBV12-4 and TRBJ1-5, with D perhaps TRBD1 (5 bases). This CDR3 region has 15 residues. V dropped 3 bases and J dropped 2 bases, with 11 bases sitting between them. CDR3 protein: CASSFGGYGNQPQHF. The CDR3 DNA reads TGTGCCAGCAGTTTCGGGGGGTATGGCAATCAGCCCCAGCATTTT.

This chain joins TRBV12-3 or TRBV12-4 and TRBJ1-6; D is unresolved. CDR3 length equals 13 residues. V was cut by 3 bases and J by 7 bases, with 7 bases left in between. The CDR3 loop is CASSFPGNSPLHF. The CDR3, as DNA: TGTGCCAGCAGTTTCCCGGGGAATTCACCCCTCCACTTT.

As regards this clonotype: A clone one base away is much larger, so this may be a read error. J is TRBJ2-4 and V is TRBV2; D gene ambiguous. Looked up from germline, CDR1 is SNHLY and CDR2 is FYNNEI. The CDR3 contains 11 residues. The CDR3 loop reads CASSAGNIKYF. CDR3 nucleotide sequence: TGTGCCAGCAGTGCCGGAAACATTAAGTACTTC.

This clonotype appeared many times. The V call is TRBV29-1, the J call TRBJ1-1; D not certain. V shed 2 bases and J shed 0 bases, with 7 bases lying between them. The CDR3 spans 13 residues. Germline CDR1 is SQVTM and CDR2 is ANQGSEA. The CDR3, as DNA: TGCAGCGTTGAAATACAAATGAACACTGAAGCTTTCTTT. Translated, it gives CSVEIQMNTEAFF.

This clonotype has a count of ten or more. V is TRBV6-5 and J is TRBJ1-2; 7 bases map to TRBD1. The CDR3 is 15 amino acids. The ends lost 7 bases at V and 6 bases at J; junction bases unmatched: 14. Per germline, CDR1 MNHEY and CDR2 SVGAGI. CDR3 DNA sequence: TGTGCCAGCATCCCACTGACAGGGCCTACCCATGGCTACACCTTC. Protein product: CASIPLTGPTHGYTF.

The rearrangement joins TRBV6-5 to TRBJ2-7; tentative D call: TRBD1 (6 bases). Germline-derived CDR1 and CDR2 are MNHEY and SVGAGI. This CDR3 is 15 amino acids long. V gave up 4 bases and J gave up 4 bases, with 17 bases separating them. The CDR3 coding sequence is TGTGCCAGCAGTTCGATATCGACAGGAAAGTACGAGCAGTACTTC. Translated, it gives CASSSISTGKYEQYF.

In this sample, this clonotype turned up many times. This rearrangement joins TRBV11-2 to TRBJ1-2, with D possibly matching TRBD1 (5 bases). Trimming left V 3 bases short and J 6 bases short, with 11 bases between. Germline values: CDR1 SGHAT, CDR2 FQNNGV. There are 13 residues in the CDR3. The CDR3 here is CASSFPGVDGYTF. CDR3 nucleotides: TGTGCCAGCAGCTTTCCGGGGGTTGATGGCTACACCTTC.

The rearrangement joins TRBV5-1 to TRBJ2-5; TRBD2 aligns across 11 bases. Germline V gene sequence: CDR1 SGHRS, CDR2 YFSETQ. The CDR3 is made up of 15 amino acids. V lost 4 bases and J lost 4; bases outside the gene matches: 6. The CDR3 here is CASSRGLAVLETQYF. The CDR3 bases are TGCGCCAGCAGCCGGGGACTAGCGGTTTTAGAGACCCAGTACTTC.

This sequence joins TRBV20-1 and TRBJ2-3, with 9 bases aligning to TRBD2. The germline gives CDR1 DFQATT, CDR2 SNEGSKA (reference sequence). V was clipped by 3 bases and J by 4 bases; unmatched bases: 11. This CDR3 contains 16 residues. CDR3 coding DNA: TGCAGTGCTAGGATGGGCGGGGGGGGTCCTCCAGATACGCAGTATTTT. Its translation: CSARMGGGGPPDTQYF.

There are many counts of this clonotype. The V and J genes are TRBV29-1 and TRBJ2-2; D remains ambiguous. There are 13 residues in the CDR3. Germline V gene lookup returns CDR1 SQVTM and CDR2 ANQGSEA. With 5 bases removed from V and 3 bases from J, the gap between germline ends came to 10 bases. CDR3 region: CSVLERYTGELFF. The CDR3 DNA follows: TGCAGCGTTTTAGAACGGTACACCGGGGAGCTGTTTTTT.

This clonotype was counted ten times or more. The chain is built from TRBV4-2 and TRBJ2-6; D is unclear. This CDR3 comprises 16 residues. The V gene lost 3 bases and the J gene lost 0 bases, with 9 bases spanning the gap. Germline CDR1 LGHNA, CDR2 YNFKEQ. CDR3 sequence reads: CASSHLPDSGANVLTF. The CDR3 DNA sequence: TGTGCCAGCAGCCACCTCCCCGACTCTGGGGCCAACGTCCTGACTTTC.

This clonotype was counted at least ten times. The chain is built from TRBV7-2 and TRBJ2-4; 11 bases align to TRBD2. The V gene's germline CDR1 is SGHTA and CDR2 FQGNSA. The CDR3 sequence is 15 residues long. The trim removed 6 bases at V and 5 bases at J, leaving 6 bases unmatched. The chain's CDR3 is CASRLAGVRQNIQYF. CDR3 nucleotide sequence: TGTGCCAGCAGACTAGCGGGGGTACGGCAAAACATTCAGTACTTC.